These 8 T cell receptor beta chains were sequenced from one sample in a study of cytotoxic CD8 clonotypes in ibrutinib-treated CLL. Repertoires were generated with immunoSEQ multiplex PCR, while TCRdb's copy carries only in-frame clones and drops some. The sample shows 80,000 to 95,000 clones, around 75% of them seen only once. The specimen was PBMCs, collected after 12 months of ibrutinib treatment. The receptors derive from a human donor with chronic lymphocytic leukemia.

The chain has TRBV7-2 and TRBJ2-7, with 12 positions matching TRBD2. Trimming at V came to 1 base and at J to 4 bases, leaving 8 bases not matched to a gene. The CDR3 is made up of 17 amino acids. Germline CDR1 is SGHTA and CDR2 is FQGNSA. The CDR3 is CASSLVASGGAVYEQYF. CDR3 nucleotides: TGTGCCAGCAGCTTAGTGGCTAGCGGGGGGGCCGTGTACGAGCAGTACTTC.

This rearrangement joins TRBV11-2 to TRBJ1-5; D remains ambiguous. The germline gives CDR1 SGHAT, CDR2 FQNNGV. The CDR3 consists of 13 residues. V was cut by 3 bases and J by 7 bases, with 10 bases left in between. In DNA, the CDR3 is TGTGCCAGCAGCTTGGGAGGTGAGCAGCCCCAGCATTTT. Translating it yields CASSLGGEQPQHF.

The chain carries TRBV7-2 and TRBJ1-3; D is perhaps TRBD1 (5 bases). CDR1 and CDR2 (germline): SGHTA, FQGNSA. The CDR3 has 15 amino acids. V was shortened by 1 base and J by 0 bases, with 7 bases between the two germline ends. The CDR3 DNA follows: TGTGCCAGCAGCTTAGTTCAGGGCTCTGGAAACACCATATATTTT. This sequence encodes CASSLVQGSGNTIYF.

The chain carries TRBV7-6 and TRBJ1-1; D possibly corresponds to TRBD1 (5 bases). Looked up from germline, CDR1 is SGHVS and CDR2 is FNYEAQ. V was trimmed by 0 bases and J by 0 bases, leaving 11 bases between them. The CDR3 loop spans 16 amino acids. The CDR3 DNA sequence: TGTGCCAGCAGCTTAGCGCCAGGGCTCTTGAACACTGAAGCTTTCTTT. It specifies CASSLAPGLLNTEAFF. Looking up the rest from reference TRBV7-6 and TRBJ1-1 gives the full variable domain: GAGVSQSPRYKVTKRGQDVALRCDPISGHVSLYWYRQALGQGPEFLTYFNYEAQQDKSGLPNDRFSAERPEGSISTLTIQRTEQRDSAMYRCASSLAPGLLNTEAFFGQGTRLTVV.

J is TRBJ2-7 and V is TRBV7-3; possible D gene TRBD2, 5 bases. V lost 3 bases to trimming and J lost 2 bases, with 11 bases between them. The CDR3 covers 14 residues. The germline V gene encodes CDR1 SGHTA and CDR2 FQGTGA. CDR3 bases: TGTGCCAGCAGCTTCACCGCCGGGGCCTACGAGCAGTACTTC. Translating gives CASSFTAGAYEQYF.

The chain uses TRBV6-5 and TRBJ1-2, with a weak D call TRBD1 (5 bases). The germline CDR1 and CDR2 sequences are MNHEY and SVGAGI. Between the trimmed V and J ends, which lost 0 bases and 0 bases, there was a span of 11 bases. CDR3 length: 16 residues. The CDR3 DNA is TGTGCCAGCAGTTACTCGAGTGGGGGTTCTAACTATGGCTACACCTTC. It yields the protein CASSYSSGGSNYGYTF.

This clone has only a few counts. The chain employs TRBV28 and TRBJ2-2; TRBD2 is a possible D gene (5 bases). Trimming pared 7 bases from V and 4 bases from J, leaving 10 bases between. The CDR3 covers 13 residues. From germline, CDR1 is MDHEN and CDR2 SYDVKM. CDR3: CASILLGTGELFF. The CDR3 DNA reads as TGTGCCAGCATCCTACTAGGCACCGGGGAGCTGTTTTTT.

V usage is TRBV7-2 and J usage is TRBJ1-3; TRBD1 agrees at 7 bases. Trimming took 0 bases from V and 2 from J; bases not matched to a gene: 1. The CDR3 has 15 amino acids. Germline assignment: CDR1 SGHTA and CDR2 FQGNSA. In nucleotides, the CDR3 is TGTGCCAGCAGCTTAGCGCAGGGGGCTGGAAACACCATATATTTT. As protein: CASSLAQGAGNTIYF.